Shown below are 19 T cell receptor beta chains from a single sample sequenced in a study of blood T cell repertoires in COVID-19. Profiled with immunoSEQ multiplex PCR; TCRdb holds only in-frame clones, not every one. The sample has hundreds of thousands of clones; approximately 88% are singletons. Input material: PBMCs or T cells enriched from blood (not recorded which). The receptors were sampled from a woman aged 30 to 39 who had recovered from COVID-19.

The CDR3 here is CASSLTEVSAGELFF. The CDR3 nucleotides are TGTGCCAGCAGCTTAACGGAGGTTTCGGCCGGGGAGCTGTTTTTT. The chain recombines TRBV7-2 with TRBJ2-2; D possibly corresponds to TRBD2 (5 bases). The CDR3 spans 15 residues. Deletions cut 2 bases from V and 6 bases from J, with 13 bases between. Germline values: CDR1 SGHTA, CDR2 FQGNSA.

This clone was detected only a few times. The gene calls are TRBV2 and TRBJ2-7; the match to TRBD2 covers 8 bases. With V trimmed by 11 bases and J by 6 bases, 12 bases remained unmatched. CDR3 length: 13 residues. Germline CDR1 and CDR2: SNHLY and FYNNEI. The CDR3 loop reads CAVTSAVGLEQYF. The DNA for the CDR3 is TGTGCCGTGACTAGCGCCGTCGGTCTCGAGCAGTACTTC.

This sequence joins TRBV27 and TRBJ2-7, with D uncertain. V lost 2 bases and J lost 0, with 17 bases in between. Germline V gene sequence: CDR1 MNHEY, CDR2 SMNVEV (reference sequence). The CDR3 covers 17 residues. The CDR3 DNA is TGTGCCAGCAGTTTACGGGTGGAGTCCTGGAGCTCCTACGAGCAGTACTTC. Encoded protein: CASSLRVESWSSYEQYF.

V usage is TRBV5-1 and J usage is TRBJ2-7; 7 positions agree with TRBD2. The CDR3 sequence is 16 residues long. Trimming took 0 bases from V and 2 from J; bases not matched to a gene: 8. Germline-derived CDR1 and CDR2 are SGHRS and YFSETQ. CDR3 DNA: TGCGCCAGCAGCTTGGGGGGGGGAGGGCCAACCTACGAGCAGTACTTC. It codes for CASSLGGGGPTYEQYF.

The chain has TRBV13 and TRBJ1-2; D may be TRBD1 (5 bases). V gave up 5 bases and J gave up 3 bases, with 10 bases separating them. The CDR3 spans 13 residues. Germline V gene sequence: CDR1 PRHDT, CDR2 FYEKMQ (reference sequence). DNA of the CDR3: TGTGCCAGCAGCCCCCGGGGGGACTATGGCTACACCTTC. Its translation is CASSPRGDYGYTF.

This chain uses TRBV5-1 with TRBJ2-5; no reliable D call. Germline V gives CDR1 SGHRS, CDR2 YFSETQ. The germline V and J ends were trimmed by 2 bases and 11 bases, with 22 bases remaining between them. The CDR3 spans 15 residues. CDR3 nucleotides: TGCGCCAGCAGCTTTGGGTTGGGCCTCCAAGACGGTCAGTACTTC. This codes for CASSFGLGLQDGQYF. The entire variable domain, with the rest obtained from reference TRBV5-1 and TRBJ2-5, is as follows: KAGVTQTPRYLIKTRGQQVTLSCSPISGHRSVSWYQQTPGQGLQFLFEYFSETQRNKGNFPGRFSGRQFSNSRSEMNVSTLELGDSALYLCASSFGLGLQDGQYFGPGTRLLVL.

The chain carries TRBV11-2 and TRBJ2-1; possibly TRBD2 for D (6 bases). CDR1 is SGHAT and CDR2 is FQNNGV in the germline V gene. This CDR3 region has 15 residues. Deletions cut 5 bases from V and 0 bases from J, with 11 bases between. CDR3 nucleotides: TGTGCCAGCAGCCCCCAGCGGGTCTCCTACAATGAGCAGTTCTTC. Protein: CASSPQRVSYNEQFF.

This clone appeared a single time. The chain combines TRBV3-1 (or the pseudogene TRBV3-2) with TRBJ2-5; D is undetermined. CDR3 size: 15 residues. V was pared by 4 bases and J by 5 bases, with 17 bases between. The V gene's germline CDR1 is LGHDT and CDR2 YNNKEL (reference sequence). This chain's CDR3 is CASSLPLQVEETQYF. CDR3 bases: TGTGCCAGCAGCCTCCCATTGCAGGTAGAGGAGACCCAGTACTTC.

This chain joins TRBV18 and TRBJ2-1, with TRBD1 as a possible D gene (6 bases). Trimming took off 2 bases at V and 8 bases at J, with 13 bases between the two ends. CDR3 length: 14 residues. Germline V gene data show CDR1 as KGHSH and CDR2 as LQKENI. The DNA of the CDR3 is TGTGCCAGCTCACCAAGGGGGAGTAGGGATGAGCAGTTCTTC. Translation: CASSPRGSRDEQFF. The whole variable domain, remainder taken from reference TRBV18 and TRBJ2-1, is NAGVMQNPRHLVRRRGQEARLRCSPMKGHSHVYWYRQLPEEGLKFMVYLQKENIIDESGMPKERFSAEFPKEGPSILRIQQVVRGDSAAYFCASSPRGSRDEQFFGPGTRLTVL.

V and J are TRBV7-2 and TRBJ1-5; the D gene is possibly TRBD1 (6 bases). Germline loops: CDR1 SGHTA, CDR2 FQGNSA. The V and J ends lost 6 bases and 2 bases respectively, with 14 bases between them. CDR3 size: 15 residues. The CDR3 DNA follows: TGTGCCAGCAGACAGAGGGGGAGCGGCAATCAGCCCCAGCATTTT. Translating gives CASRQRGSGNQPQHF.

This clone was picked up one time. In the same sample, other DNA sequences code for this CDR3. V usage is TRBV19 and J usage is TRBJ2-7, with TRBD1 matching over 9 bases. Losses at the gene ends were 5 bases for V and 2 bases for J; bases not matched to a gene: 4. CDR3 length: 14 amino acids. CDR1 is LNHDA, CDR2 SQIVND, per germline (reference sequence). CDR3 DNA sequence: TGTGCCAGTAGTGGCGGGACAGGGCCCTACGAGCAGTACTTC. Protein: CASSGGTGPYEQYF.

This chain connects TRBV4-3 to TRBJ2-3; D may be TRBD2 (6 bases). CDR1 is LGHNA, CDR2 YSLEER, per germline. Trimming took 3 bases from V and 3 from J, leaving 22 bases between them. The CDR3 loop spans 18 amino acids. The CDR3 DNA follows: TGCGCCAGCAGCCACCTGGGTATCAGGACTATCGATACAGATACGCAGTATTTT. This encodes CASSHLGIRTIDTDTQYF.

The V call is TRBV6-5, the J call TRBJ1-1, with a tentative D call TRBD1 (6 bases). The V and J ends lost 5 bases and 10 bases respectively, with 14 bases between them. This CDR3 has 12 amino acids. From germline, CDR1 is MNHEY and CDR2 SVGAGI. As DNA, the CDR3 is TGTGCCAGCAGTCTCCAGGGGCCCGGAGCTTTCTTT. It encodes CASSLQGPGAFF.

This clone was seen a single time. V gene TRBV18 combines with J gene TRBJ1-5, with 7 bases lining up with TRBD1. The ends lost 4 bases at V and 0 bases at J; junction bases unmatched: 18. CDR1 is KGHSH, CDR2 LQKENI, per germline. This CDR3 is built from 20 residues. The CDR3 here is CASSRLADITGTVSNQPQHF. The CDR3 DNA sequence: TGTGCCAGCTCACGACTAGCGGATATAACAGGGACAGTTAGCAATCAGCCCCAGCATTTT.

The chain has TRBV6-2 or TRBV6-3 and TRBJ1-1; perhaps TRBD1 as D (6 bases). Trimming took off 7 bases at V and 4 bases at J, with 19 bases between the two ends. The CDR3 sequence is 15 residues long. Germline-derived CDR1 and CDR2 are MNHEY and SVGEGT. The CDR3: CASIPRGGGFTEAFF. CDR3 sequence (DNA): TGTGCCAGCATCCCCCGAGGGGGGGGCTTCACTGAAGCTTTCTTT.

The chain carries TRBV6-4 and TRBJ1-2; no definite D call. Per the germline V gene, CDR1 is MRHNA and CDR2 is SNTAGT. CDR3 length equals 11 residues. With 7 bases removed from V and 6 bases from J, the gap between germline ends came to 9 bases. In nucleotides, the CDR3 is TGTGCCAGCAACGAGGAGGATGGCTACACCTTC. This sequence encodes CASNEEDGYTF.

The V call is TRBV11-3, the J call TRBJ2-3; D not resolved. This CDR3 comprises 14 residues. Per germline, CDR1 SGHNT and CDR2 YENEEA. Trimming pared 11 bases from V and 3 bases from J, leaving 18 bases between. As DNA, the CDR3 is TGTGCCCGCTCAGAACGGGTGGCTACAGATACGCAGTATTTT. It encodes CARSERVATDTQYF. The whole variable domain, filled in from reference TRBV11-3 and TRBJ2-3, reads EAGVVQSPRYKIIEKKQPVAFWCNPISGHNTLYWYLQNLGQGPELLIRYENEEAVDDSQLPKDRFSAERLKGVDSTLKIQPAELGDSAVYLCARSERVATDTQYFGPGTRLTVL.

The chain couples TRBV28 to TRBJ1-3, with TRBD1 matching over 8 bases. Germline V lookup: CDR1 MDHEN, CDR2 SYDVKM. The V gene end was trimmed by 8 bases and the J gene end by 8 bases; junction bases not matched to a gene: 11. The CDR3 spans 14 residues. The CDR3 loop reads CASGRDRMVYTIYF. CDR3 DNA: TGTGCCAGCGGGCGGGACAGGATGGTGTACACCATATATTTT.

The chain combines TRBV7-2 with TRBJ1-3; perhaps TRBD1 as D (5 bases). Trimming cost V 1 base and J 8 bases, with 12 bases left between them. The CDR3 is 14 residues long. CDR1 and CDR2 from the germline V gene are SGHTA and FQGNSA. CDR3 sequence reads: CASSLGTPLYTIYF. The DNA of the CDR3 is TGTGCCAGCAGCTTAGGGACACCCCTCTACACCATATATTTT.